This T cell receptor beta chain was recorded in a study of long-term antiretroviral therapy in people with HIV. A v3.0 immunoSEQ assay was performed at survey level. The table came from immunoSEQ multiplex PCR; TCRdb's copy has only in-frame clones and leaves some out. The sample carries tens of thousands of clones, over 60% recorded once. Treatment of all HIV participants took place in the United States. The J segment lost 2 bases and the V segment lost 2 bases, leaving 4 bases of the junction unmatched. The length of the CDR3 is 16 residues. CDR1 and CDR2 from the germline V gene are MGHRA and YSYEKL.

This receptor was taken from a woman between 45 and 60 years old with HIV. Material: unsorted PBMCs, obtained 2 years after starting antiretroviral therapy. The rearrangement links TRBV4-1 to TRBJ2-5; 11 nucleotides match TRBD2. The CDR3 DNA follows: TGCGCCAGCAGCCAATTGCCTAGCGGGGGGCAAGAGACCCAGTACTTC. Amino acids: CASSQLPSGGQETQYF.